Below, one TCR beta chain is given with its context. This sample is part of a study of blood T cell repertoires in COVID-19. In the study overall: The samples span acute and convalescent COVID-19 from the United States, Italy and Spain. PBMCs, B-cell-depleted T cells, or T cells provided the cDNA or gDNA that made up the material.

Per the study methods: Cell counts per sample came from amplifying reference gene primers. Only in-frame clones appear in the TCRdb table, and some are missing; sequencing was by immunoSEQ multiplex PCR. D and trimming were read from the DNA, whereas the V and J calls and clone size are those reported in that table. The sample carries 180,000 or so clones, about 85% recorded once. With 6 bases clipped from V and 0 bases from J, the junction kept 7 bases outside the gene matches. Germline CDR1 and CDR2: SGDLS and YYNGEE. This CDR3 is built from 17 residues. The V call is TRBV9, the J call TRBJ2-2, with 11 bases aligning to TRBD2. Sequencing used peripheral blood. The sequence derives from a woman older than 75 with acute or convalescent COVID-19. CDR3 DNA sequence: TGTGCCAGCACCGACCCTAGCGGGGGGACGAACACCGGGGAGCTGTTTTTT. It is translated as CASTDPSGGTNTGELFF.